Shown below are 20 T cell receptor beta chains from a single sample sequenced in a study of blood T cell repertoires in COVID-19. Sequenced by immunoSEQ multiplex PCR; TCRdb stores in-frame clones only, minus some. Of some 300,000 clones in the sample, approximately 91% are singletons; the top ten hold 1%. Source material: PBMCs or T cells enriched from blood (not recorded which). The source is a woman between 25 and 40 years old who had recovered from COVID-19.

V and J are TRBV24-1 and TRBJ2-1; 7 bases are a match to TRBD2. The junction had 9 bases not matched to a gene; V was cut back by 5 bases and J by 9 bases. Germline assignment: CDR1 KGHDR and CDR2 SFDVKD. The CDR3 covers 14 residues. The CDR3 here is CATSGRTSYGEQFF. The CDR3 DNA follows: TGTGCCACCAGTGGACGGACTAGTTACGGTGAGCAGTTCTTC.

The genes are TRBV27 and TRBJ2-1, with a tentative D call TRBD2 (6 bases). This CDR3 comprises 16 residues. V was cut by 5 bases and J by 4 bases, with 18 bases left in between. The germline V gene has CDR1 MNHEY and CDR2 SMNVEV (reference sequence). For the CDR3, the DNA is TGTGCCAGCAGTGCCCTACTAGCTAGGTCTTACAATGAGCAGTTCTTC. This gives the protein CASSALLARSYNEQFF.

The chain links TRBV6-1 to TRBJ2-1, with a tentative D call TRBD1 (5 bases). In germline, CDR1 is MNHNS, CDR2 SASEGT. This CDR3 region has 17 residues. Trimming shortened V by 1 base and J by 7 bases, and 20 bases separated the two germline ends. The CDR3 region is CASSEEGSLRVSNEQFF. The CDR3 bases are TGTGCCAGCAGTGAAGAGGGTTCCCTCAGGGTATCGAATGAGCAGTTCTTC.

V is TRBV6-5 and J is TRBJ1-1, with unresolved D. The CDR3 consists of 15 residues. V was shortened by 0 bases and J by 3 bases, with 11 bases between the two germline ends. Germline V lookup: CDR1 MNHEY, CDR2 SVGAGI. CDR3 sequence (DNA): TGTGCCAGCAGTTACTCGAAACAAGATTACACTGAAGCTTTCTTT. Translated, it gives CASSYSKQDYTEAFF.

The chain links TRBV5-1 to TRBJ2-1; maybe TRBD2 (5 bases). Germline V gene sequence: CDR1 SGHRS, CDR2 YFSETQ. Trimming removed 1 base at V and 12 bases at J, with 11 bases between. The CDR3 has 12 residues. CDR3 nucleotides: TGCGCCAGCAGCTTGACCGGAGAGGGGCAGTTCTTC. Its protein is CASSLTGEGQFF.

V and J are TRBV24-1 and TRBJ1-2, with D hard to call. V gave up 4 bases and J gave up 2 bases, with 4 bases separating them. This CDR3 region has 12 residues. Per the germline V gene, CDR1 is KGHDR and CDR2 is SFDVKD. The CDR3 DNA sequence: TGTGCCACCAGTGAGTCGAACTATGGCTACACCTTC. This codes for CATSESNYGYTF.

The gene calls are TRBV28 and TRBJ1-2; D unclear. The CDR3 has 14 residues. The germline V and J ends were trimmed by 5 bases and 4 bases, with 14 bases remaining between them. From germline, CDR1 is MDHEN and CDR2 SYDVKM. DNA of the CDR3: TGTGCCAGCAGTGAATCCACTTCTTTCTATGGCTACACCTTC. It is translated as CASSESTSFYGYTF.

This sequence joins TRBV2 and TRBJ1-1; D unresolved. CDR3 size: 11 residues. V dropped 1 base and J dropped 9 bases, with 6 bases sitting between them. Germline V gene data show CDR1 as SNHLY and CDR2 as FYNNEI. The CDR3 region has the DNA TGTGCCAGCAGTGAAGGGAGTAAAGCTTTCTTT. Its protein product is CASSEGSKAFF.

V gene TRBV6-5 combines with J gene TRBJ1-1; 9 nucleotides align to TRBD1. Germline V gene data show CDR1 as MNHEY and CDR2 as SVGAGI. The length of the CDR3 is 14 residues. The V gene end was trimmed by 4 bases and the J gene end by 4 bases; junction bases not matched to a gene: 4. The CDR3 DNA reads TGTGCCAGCAGTTTTGGACAGGGGCCCACTGAAGCTTTCTTT. Translation gives CASSFGQGPTEAFF.

This clone was seen a single time. The rearrangement uses TRBV4-3 and TRBJ2-5; D possibly corresponds to TRBD2 (5 bases). V lost 1 base and J lost 2, with 8 bases in between. This CDR3 region has 14 residues. Per germline, CDR1 LGHNA and CDR2 YSLEER. CDR3: CASSQVSGQETQYF. Here the CDR3 DNA reads TGCGCCAGCAGCCAAGTGTCGGGGCAAGAGACCCAGTACTTC.

The chain carries TRBV29-1 and TRBJ2-3; 7 positions agree with TRBD2. Germline CDR1 reads SQVTM; CDR2 reads ANQGSEA. The CDR3 has 15 residues. V gave up 6 bases and J gave up 1 base; unmatched junction bases: 10. For the CDR3, the DNA is TGCAGCGTACGCGGGGGAATCGCTGGCACAGATACGCAGTATTTT. Translation: CSVRGGIAGTDTQYF.

This clone was recorded a few times. V gene TRBV5-1 combines with J gene TRBJ2-3; TRBD1 is a possible D gene (6 bases). The CDR3 totals 14 residues. The V end lost 4 bases, the J end lost 2 bases, and 11 bases lay between the germline ends. Germline V CDR1 and CDR2: SGHRS, YFSETQ. For the CDR3, the DNA is TGCGCCAGCAGCCCGACAGGAACCACAGATACGCAGTATTTT. It translates to CASSPTGTTDTQYF.

This chain uses TRBV9 with TRBJ2-3, with D tentatively TRBD2 (6 bases). V shed 1 base and J shed 5 bases, with 20 bases lying between them. The CDR3 totals 17 residues. CDR1 is SGDLS, CDR2 YYNGEE, per germline. CDR3 sequence reads: CASSVPSGAPTRDTQYF. The CDR3 region has the DNA TGTGCCAGCAGCGTACCCAGTGGGGCCCCGACTAGAGATACGCAGTATTTT.

This chain connects TRBV7-9 to TRBJ2-3, with D possibly matching TRBD1 (5 bases). Trimming pared 5 bases from V and 0 bases from J, leaving 12 bases between. CDR1 and CDR2 (germline): SEHNR, FQNEAQ (reference sequence). This CDR3 is 15 amino acids long. Here the CDR3 reads CASSQRQTSTDTQYF. CDR3 DNA sequence: TGTGCCAGCAGCCAGAGACAGACTAGCACAGATACGCAGTATTTT.

The gene calls are TRBV6-5 and TRBJ1-1, with D possibly being TRBD1 (6 bases). This CDR3 is built from 13 residues. Germline-derived CDR1 and CDR2 are MNHEY and SVGAGI. Trimming took off 5 bases at V and 6 bases at J, with 13 bases between the two ends. The CDR3 spells CASSIQGRPEAFF. CDR3 in DNA: TGTGCCAGCAGTATACAGGGCCGCCCTGAAGCTTTCTTT.

The chain couples TRBV10-2 to TRBJ2-5; TRBD2 matches 11 bases. V trimming: 0 bases; J trimming: 7 bases; junction bases outside the gene matches: 13. Germline CDR1 is WSHSY and CDR2 is SAAADI. The CDR3 has 18 amino acids. CDR3 nucleotides: TGCGCCAGCAGTGAGTCTGTACTAGCGGGAGCTTCAACGGGGACCCAGTACTTC. As protein: CASSESVLAGASTGTQYF.

This clone was picked up one time. The V gene is TRBV27, the J gene TRBJ2-6, with D hard to call. The CDR3 has 17 residues. Germline assignment: CDR1 MNHEY and CDR2 SMNVEV (reference sequence). Trimming left V 4 bases short and J 2 bases short, with 15 bases between. CDR3 sequence: CASSYRPSRPGANVLTF. In nucleotides, the CDR3 is TGTGCCAGCAGTTACCGTCCCTCTAGGCCTGGGGCCAACGTCCTGACTTTC.

The chain employs TRBV4-1 and TRBJ2-1; 9 nucleotides agree with TRBD1. The CDR3 is 16 amino acids. Losses at the gene ends were 3 bases for V and 9 bases for J; bases not matched to a gene: 12. Germline values: CDR1 MGHRA, CDR2 YSYEKL. The CDR3 loop is CASSHRSDRGGGEQFF. The CDR3 nucleotides are TGCGCCAGCAGCCACCGATCGGACAGGGGAGGAGGTGAGCAGTTCTTC.

This clone was found once. The rearrangement joins TRBV2 to TRBJ2-7; possible D gene TRBD2, 7 bases. The CDR3 sequence is 13 residues long. The germline V gene encodes CDR1 SNHLY and CDR2 FYNNEI. V was clipped by 9 bases and J by 2 bases, with 14 bases between them. CDR3 nucleotide sequence: TGTGCCAGGGGAGGGGGATACCCCTACGAGCAGTACTTC. As protein: CARGGGYPYEQYF.

The chain has TRBV7-9 and TRBJ2-2, with TRBD2 matching over 8 bases. The germline CDR1 and CDR2 sequences are SEHNR and FQNEAQ (reference sequence). The CDR3 length is 17 residues. J lost 5 bases, V lost 1 base, and 9 bases had no gene match. This chain's CDR3 is CASSLGAAGGSTGELFF. CDR3 nucleotides: TGTGCCAGCAGCTTAGGGGCGGCGGGGGGCTCAACCGGGGAGCTGTTTTTT. Combining the CDR3 with reference TRBV7-9 and TRBJ2-2 gives the whole variable domain DTGVSQNPRHKITKRGQNVTFRCDPISEHNRLYWYRQTLGQGPEFLTYFQNEAQLEKSRLLSDRFSAERPKGSFSTLEIQRTEQGDSAMYLCASSLGAAGGSTGELFFGEGSRLTVL.